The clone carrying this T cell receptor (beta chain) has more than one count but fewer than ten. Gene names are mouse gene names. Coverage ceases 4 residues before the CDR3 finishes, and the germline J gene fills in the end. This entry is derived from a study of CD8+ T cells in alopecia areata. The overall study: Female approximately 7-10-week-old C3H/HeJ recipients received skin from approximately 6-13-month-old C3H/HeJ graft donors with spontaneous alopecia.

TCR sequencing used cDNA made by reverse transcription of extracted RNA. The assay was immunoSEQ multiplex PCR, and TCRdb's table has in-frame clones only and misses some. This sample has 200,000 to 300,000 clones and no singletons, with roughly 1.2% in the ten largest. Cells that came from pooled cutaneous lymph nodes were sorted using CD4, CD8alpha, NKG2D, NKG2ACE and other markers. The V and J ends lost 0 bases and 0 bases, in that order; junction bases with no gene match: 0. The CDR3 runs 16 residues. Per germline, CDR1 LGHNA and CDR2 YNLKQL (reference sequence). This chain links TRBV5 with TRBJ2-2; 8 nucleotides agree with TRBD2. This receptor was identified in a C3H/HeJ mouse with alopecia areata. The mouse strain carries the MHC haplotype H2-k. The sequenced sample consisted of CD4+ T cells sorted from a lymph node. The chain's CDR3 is CASSQEDWANTGQLYF. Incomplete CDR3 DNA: TGTGCCAGCAGCCAAGAGGACTGGGCAAACACCGGG.